The T cell receptor beta chain under discussion was sequenced for a study of spatial heterogeneity in lung cancer. Study-level information: In tumor regions TCR transcript counts correlated strongly with a matched bulk RNA-seq T cell module score.

Time point of the sample: sample taken at primary tumor resection. The CDR3 contains 16 residues. With 1 base removed from V and 4 bases from J, the gap between germline ends came to 14 bases. Germline V gene sequence: CDR1 KGHSH, CDR2 LQKENI. One entry per CDR3 protein, called by TCRdb with MiXCR from the 5' RACE reads. The repertoire holds 23,000 or so distinct CDR3 sequences, with 5% to 7% as singletons. Study conclusions and caveats: Counts of expanded alpha and beta TCRs within tumors tracked the tumor nonsynonymous mutation count.

This clonotype was detected a few times. As yet, its antigen is unknown. The rearrangement joins TRBV18 to TRBJ2-1; D is perhaps TRBD2 (6 bases). The sequence was obtained from a male donor with early-stage non-small cell lung cancer. Material: lung tumor tissue, obtained at surgery. The CDR3 region is CASSPLWAGKYNEQFF. The CDR3 DNA is TGTGCCAGCTCACCACTATGGGCGGGAAAATACAATGAGCAGTTCTTC.